This T cell receptor beta chain was recovered during a study of identical twins. Study-level points and caveats: Cross-sectional statistical analysis, not tracking of the same donors, underpinned the conclusions.

With respect to this clonotype: The antigen is undetermined.

Germline V CDR1 and CDR2: SEHNR, FQNEAQ (reference sequence). The V gene lost 5 bases and the J gene lost 0 bases, with 19 bases spanning the gap. CDR3 length: 17 amino acids. TCRdb independently ran MiXCR on the 5' RACE reads; one entry per CDR3 protein. In the table there are some 630,000 distinct CDR3 sequences, around 7.5% of which are singletons. These data are also associated with another study on yellow fever vaccine responses in identical twins.

The source material was PBMCs. V is TRBV7-9 and J is TRBJ1-1, with D perhaps TRBD1 (6 bases). The clonotype comes from a woman aged 18-29 years in good health. This CDR3 is CASSPTFTQGLNTEAFF. CDR3 nucleotide sequence: TGTGCCAGCAGCCCAACGTTTACCCAGGGGTTGAACACTGAAGCTTTCTTT.